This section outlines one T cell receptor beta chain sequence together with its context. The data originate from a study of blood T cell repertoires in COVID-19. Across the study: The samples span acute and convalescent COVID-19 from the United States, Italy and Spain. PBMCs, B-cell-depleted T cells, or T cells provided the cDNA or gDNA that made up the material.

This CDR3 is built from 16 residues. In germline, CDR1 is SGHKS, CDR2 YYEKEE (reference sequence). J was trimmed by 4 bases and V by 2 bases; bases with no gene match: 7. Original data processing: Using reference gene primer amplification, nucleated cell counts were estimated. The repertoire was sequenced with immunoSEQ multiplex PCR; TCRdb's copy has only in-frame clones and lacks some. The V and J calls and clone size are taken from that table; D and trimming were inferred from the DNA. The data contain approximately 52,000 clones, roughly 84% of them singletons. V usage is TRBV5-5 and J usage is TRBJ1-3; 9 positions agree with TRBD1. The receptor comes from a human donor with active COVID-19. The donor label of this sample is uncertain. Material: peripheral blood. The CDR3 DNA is TGTGCCAGCAGCTTAGGGACAGGGAGCTCGGGAAACACCATATATTTT. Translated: CASSLGTGSSGNTIYF.